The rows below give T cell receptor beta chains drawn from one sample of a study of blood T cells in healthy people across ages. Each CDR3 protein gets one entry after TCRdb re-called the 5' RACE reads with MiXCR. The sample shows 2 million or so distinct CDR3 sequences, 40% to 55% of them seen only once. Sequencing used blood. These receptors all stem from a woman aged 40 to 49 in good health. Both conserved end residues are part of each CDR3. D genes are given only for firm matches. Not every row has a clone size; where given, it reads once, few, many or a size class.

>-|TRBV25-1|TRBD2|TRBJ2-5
TGTGCCAGCAGTGAATTACAGCTAGCGGGGGGATCCCAAGAGACCCAGTACTTC
CASSELQLAGGSQETQYF
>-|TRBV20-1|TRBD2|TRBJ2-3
TGCAGTGCTAGAGCTCCACTAGCGGAGAGCACAGATACGCAGTATTTT
CSARAPLAESTDTQYF
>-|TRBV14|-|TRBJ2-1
TGTGCCAGCAGCCAAGACCTGGATTGGGGCTCCTACAATGAGCAGTTCTTC
CASSQDLDWGSYNEQFF
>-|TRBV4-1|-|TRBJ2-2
TGCGCCAGCAGCCAGATAGGGGGGGCGGTCACCGGGGAGCTGTTTTTT
CASSQIGGAVTGELFF
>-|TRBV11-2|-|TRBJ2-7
TGTGCCAGCAGCTTACCTGAGCTGACCGAGCAGTACTTC
CASSLPELTEQYF
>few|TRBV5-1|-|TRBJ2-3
TGCGCCAGCAGCTTGGAGGGGGGCTTCACAGATACGCAGTATTTT
CASSLEGGFTDTQYF
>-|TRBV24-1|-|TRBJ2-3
TGTGCCACCAGTGATGAGAAGTCTAGCACAGATACGCAGTATTTT
CATSDEKSSTDTQYF
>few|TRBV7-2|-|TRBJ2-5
TGTGCCAGCACTATACCTGGCCGGGGGCAAGAGACCCAGTACTTC
CASTIPGRGQETQYF
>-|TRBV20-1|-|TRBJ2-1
TGCAGTGCTAGAATGTACCGGGACACGAGCTCCTACAATGAGCAGTTCTTC
CSARMYRDTSSYNEQFF
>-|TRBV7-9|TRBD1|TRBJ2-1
TGTGCCAGCAGCCAACCCGCGGACAGGGTAAAGCAGTTCTTC
CASSQPADRVKQFF
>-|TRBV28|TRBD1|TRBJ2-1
TGTGCCAGCGTGGGACAGGGGGATGAGCAGTTCTTC
CASVGQGDEQFF
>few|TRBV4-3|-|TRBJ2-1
TGCGCCAGCAGCCAAGTCTCGCGTAATGAGCAGTTCTTC
CASSQVSRNEQFF
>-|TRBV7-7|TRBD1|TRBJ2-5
TGTGCTAGCAGCCCGACAGGGTTGATGGAGACCCAGTACTTC
CASSPTGLMETQYF
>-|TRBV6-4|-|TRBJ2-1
TGTGCCAGCAGAGAACAGGGTTTCTCCTACAATGAGCAGTTCTTC
CASREQGFSYNEQFF
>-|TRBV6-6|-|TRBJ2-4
TGTGCCAGCATTGGAGCCAAAAACATTCAGTACTTC
CASIGAKNIQYF
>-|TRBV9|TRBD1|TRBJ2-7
TGTGCCAGCAGCGGACCGACAGGGAAAGGCGAGCAGTACTTC
CASSGPTGKGEQYF
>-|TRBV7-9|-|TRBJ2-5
TGTGCCAGCAGCCCGCCCCCCAGGTTGGTCAGAAGGGGCCAAGAGACCCAGTACTTC
CASSPPPRLVRRGQETQYF
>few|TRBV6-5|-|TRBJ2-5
TGTGCCAGCACCCCCCATACCTGGGAGACCCAGTACTTC
CASTPHTWETQYF
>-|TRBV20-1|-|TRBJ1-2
TGCAGTCAAAAAGGGGTAAACTATGGCTACACCTTC
CSQKGVNYGYTF
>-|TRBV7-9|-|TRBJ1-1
TGTGCCAGCAGCGTCTCAGGGGAAGGTAACACTGAAGCTTTCTTT
CASSVSGEGNTEAFF
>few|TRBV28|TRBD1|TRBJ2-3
TGTGCCAGCCTGGACAGGGGAGTCGATACGCAGTATTTT
CASLDRGVDTQYF
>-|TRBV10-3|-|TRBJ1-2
TGTGCCATCAGTCTAGAGGGGGTCAGTGGCTACACCTTC
CAISLEGVSGYTF
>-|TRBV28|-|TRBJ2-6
TGTGCCATTCGAGGGAGGACAACGGTCTCTGGGGCCAACGTCCTGACTTTC
CAIRGRTTVSGANVLTF
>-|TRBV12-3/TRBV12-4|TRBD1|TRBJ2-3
TGTGCCAGCACGGACAGGAACACAGATACGCAGTATTTT
CASTDRNTDTQYF
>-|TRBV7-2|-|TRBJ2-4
TGTGCCAGCAGCTTAGAGGTTGGGGTTCGGGTCCAAAACATTCAGTACTTC
CASSLEVGVRVQNIQYF
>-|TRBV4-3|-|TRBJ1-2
TGCGCCAGCAGCCAAGAGGCGGGGCTAGTCTATGGCTACACCTTC
CASSQEAGLVYGYTF
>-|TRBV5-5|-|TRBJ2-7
TGTGCCAGCAGCTTGCTGTTCAGGGATGGGTACGAGCAGTACTTC
CASSLLFRDGYEQYF
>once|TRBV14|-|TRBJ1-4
TGTGCCAGCAGCCCCTGGGGGCAGACCAGAAATGAAAAACTGTTTTTT
CASSPWGQTRNEKLFF
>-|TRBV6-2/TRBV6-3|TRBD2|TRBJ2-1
TGTGCCAGCGGGGGGACTAGCGGGTTGTACAATGAGCAGTTCTTC
CASGGTSGLYNEQFF
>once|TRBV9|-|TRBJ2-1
TGTGCCAGCAGCGCGTCCCCGGGTGGGAATGAGCAGTTCTTC
CASSASPGGNEQFF
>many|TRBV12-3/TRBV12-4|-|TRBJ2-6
TGTGCCAGCAGTTTCCGGGTCACGAGATCCTCTGGGGCCAACGTCCTGACTTTC
CASSFRVTRSSGANVLTF
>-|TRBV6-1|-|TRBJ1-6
TGTGCCAGCAGTGAACCGGGGGACAATTCACCCCTCCACTTT
CASSEPGDNSPLHF
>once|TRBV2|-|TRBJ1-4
TGTGCCAGCAGTTTCCGACATGCAACTAATGAAAAACTGTTTTTT
CASSFRHATNEKLFF
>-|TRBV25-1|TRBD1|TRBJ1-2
TGTGCCAGCAGCCTAACCGGGACAGGCCTCTATGGCTACACCTTC
CASSLTGTGLYGYTF
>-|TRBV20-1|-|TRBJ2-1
TGCAGTGCCGGAGGAGTGAGTGAGCAGTTCTTC
CSAGGVSEQFF
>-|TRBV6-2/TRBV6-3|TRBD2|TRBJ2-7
TGTGCCAGCAGCGAAACGGGACTAGCGGGGGATCCCTCTCGGAATGAGCAGTACTTC
CASSETGLAGDPSRNEQYF
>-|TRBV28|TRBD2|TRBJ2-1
TGTGCCAGCAGTCCAGGACTAGCGAACCCAGATGAGCAGTTCTTC
CASSPGLANPDEQFF
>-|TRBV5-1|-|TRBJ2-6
TGCGCCAGCAGCTTTATAGTCGGGGGCGATGGGGCCAACGTCCTGACTTTC
CASSFIVGGDGANVLTF
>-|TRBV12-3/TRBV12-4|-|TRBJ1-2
TGTGCCAGCAGCTATAGCGGCAGGGGTATTCACACCTTC
CASSYSGRGIHTF
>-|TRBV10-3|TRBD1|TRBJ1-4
TGTGCCATCAGTGTCGGCAGGGGGTCGGCTAATGAAAAACTGTTTTTT
CAISVGRGSANEKLFF
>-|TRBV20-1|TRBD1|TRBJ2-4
TGCAGTGCTGCCTTGACAGGGACGGCCAAAAACATTCAGTACTTC
CSAALTGTAKNIQYF
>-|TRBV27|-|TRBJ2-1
TGTGCCAGCAGTTCCCCTTTGGGGACACGTTTATACAATGAGCAGTTCTTC
CASSSPLGTRLYNEQFF
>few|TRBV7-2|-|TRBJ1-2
TGTGCCAGCAGCTTAGGCATCGGTGGAAACTATGGCTACACCTTC
CASSLGIGGNYGYTF
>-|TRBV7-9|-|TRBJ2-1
TGTGCCAGCAGCCAGCGGGCGTACAATGAGCAGTTCTTC
CASSQRAYNEQFF
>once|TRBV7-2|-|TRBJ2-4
TGTGCCAGCAGCTTAGCAGGGACTTTAAACATTCAGTACTTC
CASSLAGTLNIQYF
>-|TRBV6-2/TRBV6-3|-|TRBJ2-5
TGTGCCAGCACCAAAGGAGGAGGAGGCTTACAAGAGACCCAGTACTTC
CASTKGGGGLQETQYF
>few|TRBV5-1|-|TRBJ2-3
TGCGCCAGCAGCTTGGCGGCAGCCCGCACAGATACGCAGTATTTT
CASSLAAARTDTQYF
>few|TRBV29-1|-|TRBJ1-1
TGCAGCGTTGGGGGGGTCGTTTCGAACACTGAAGCTTTCTTT
CSVGGVVSNTEAFF
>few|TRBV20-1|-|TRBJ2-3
TGCAGTGCTAGTAGCAGGGACGGGGCAGATACGCAGTATTTT
CSASSRDGADTQYF
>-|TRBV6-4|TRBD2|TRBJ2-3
TGTGCCAGCAGCCCGGGACTAGAGGCAACTACGCAGTATTTT
CASSPGLEATTQYF
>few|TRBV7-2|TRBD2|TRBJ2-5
TGTGCCAGCAGCCCCTATAAATACGGACTAGCGGGGGAGCAAGAGACCCAGTACTTC
CASSPYKYGLAGEQETQYF
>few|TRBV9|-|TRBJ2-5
TGTGCCAGCAGCGAACTCCCAGGGTCCCCACAAGAGACCCAGTACTTC
CASSELPGSPQETQYF
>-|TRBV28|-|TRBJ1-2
TGTGCCAGCAGACCCGAGAAACTGGGAAAGGCTAACTATGGCTACACCTTC
CASRPEKLGKANYGYTF
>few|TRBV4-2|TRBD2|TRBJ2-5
TGTGCCAGCAGCCAACGACTAGCGGGGGGGAGCAACCAAGAGACCCAGTACTTC
CASSQRLAGGSNQETQYF
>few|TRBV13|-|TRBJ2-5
TGTGCCAGCAGTAGTCCGGGTCGTACGGAAGAGACCCAGTACTTC
CASSSPGRTEETQYF
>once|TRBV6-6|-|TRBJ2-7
TGTGCCAGCACGGATACGAGCTCCTACGAGCAGAACTTC
CASTDTSSYEQNF